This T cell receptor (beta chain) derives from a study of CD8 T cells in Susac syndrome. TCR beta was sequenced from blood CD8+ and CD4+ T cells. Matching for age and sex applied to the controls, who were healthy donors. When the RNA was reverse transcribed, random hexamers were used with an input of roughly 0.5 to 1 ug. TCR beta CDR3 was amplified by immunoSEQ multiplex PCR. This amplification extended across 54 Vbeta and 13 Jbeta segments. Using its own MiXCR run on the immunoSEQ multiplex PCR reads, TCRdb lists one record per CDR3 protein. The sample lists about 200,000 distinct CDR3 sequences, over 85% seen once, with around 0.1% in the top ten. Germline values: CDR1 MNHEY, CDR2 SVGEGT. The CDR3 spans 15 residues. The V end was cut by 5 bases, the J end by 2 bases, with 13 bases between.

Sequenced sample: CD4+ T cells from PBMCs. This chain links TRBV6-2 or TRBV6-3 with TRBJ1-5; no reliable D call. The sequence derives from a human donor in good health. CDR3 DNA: TGTGCCAGCAGTAACGGTAAGGGAGGCAATCAGCCCCAGCATTTT. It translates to CASSNGKGGNQPQHF.